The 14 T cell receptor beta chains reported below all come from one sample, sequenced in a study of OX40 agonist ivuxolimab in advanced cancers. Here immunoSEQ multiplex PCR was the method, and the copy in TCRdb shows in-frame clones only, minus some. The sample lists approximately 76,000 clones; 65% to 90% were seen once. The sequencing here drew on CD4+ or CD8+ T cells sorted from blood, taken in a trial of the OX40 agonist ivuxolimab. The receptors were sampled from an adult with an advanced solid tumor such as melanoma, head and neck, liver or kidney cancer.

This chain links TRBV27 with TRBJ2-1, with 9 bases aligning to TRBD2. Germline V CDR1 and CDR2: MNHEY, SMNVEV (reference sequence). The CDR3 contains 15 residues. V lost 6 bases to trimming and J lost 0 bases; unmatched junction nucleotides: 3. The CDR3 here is CASRGGGASYNEQFF. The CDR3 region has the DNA TGTGCCAGCAGGGGCGGGGGGGCCTCCTACAATGAGCAGTTCTTC.

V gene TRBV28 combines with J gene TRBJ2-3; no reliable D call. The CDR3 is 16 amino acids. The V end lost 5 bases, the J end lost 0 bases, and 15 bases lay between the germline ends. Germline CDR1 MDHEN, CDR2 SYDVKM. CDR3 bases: TGTGCCAGCAGTCTTATAAACCTGGCTAGCACAGATACGCAGTATTTT. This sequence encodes CASSLINLASTDTQYF.

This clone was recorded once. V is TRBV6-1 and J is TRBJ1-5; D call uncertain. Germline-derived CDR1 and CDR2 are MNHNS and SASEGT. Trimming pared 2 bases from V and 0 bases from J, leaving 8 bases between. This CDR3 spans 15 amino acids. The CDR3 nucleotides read TGTGCCAGCAGTGAAATGGGGAGTAGCAATCAGCCCCAGCATTTT. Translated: CASSEMGSSNQPQHF.

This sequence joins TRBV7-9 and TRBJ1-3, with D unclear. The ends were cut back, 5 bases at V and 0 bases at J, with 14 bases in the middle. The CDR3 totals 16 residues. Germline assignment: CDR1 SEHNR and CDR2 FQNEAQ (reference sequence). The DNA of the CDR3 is TGTGCCAGCAGCCCCCCAGGCGTCCCCTCTGGAAACACCATATATTTT. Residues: CASSPPGVPSGNTIYF.

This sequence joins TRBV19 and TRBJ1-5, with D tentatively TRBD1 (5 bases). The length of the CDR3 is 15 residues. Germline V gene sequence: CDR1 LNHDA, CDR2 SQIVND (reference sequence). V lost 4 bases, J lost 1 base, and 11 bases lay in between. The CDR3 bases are TGTGCCAGTAGTACCATCAGGGAGAGCAATCAGCCCCAGCATTTT. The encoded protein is CASSTIRESNQPQHF.

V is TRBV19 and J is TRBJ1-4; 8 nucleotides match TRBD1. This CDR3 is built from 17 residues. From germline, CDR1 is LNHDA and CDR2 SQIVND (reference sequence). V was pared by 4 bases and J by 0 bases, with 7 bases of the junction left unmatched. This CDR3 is CASSTWTGLSTNEKLFF. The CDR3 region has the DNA TGTGCCAGTAGTACCTGGACAGGGCTGTCAACTAATGAAAAACTGTTTTTT.

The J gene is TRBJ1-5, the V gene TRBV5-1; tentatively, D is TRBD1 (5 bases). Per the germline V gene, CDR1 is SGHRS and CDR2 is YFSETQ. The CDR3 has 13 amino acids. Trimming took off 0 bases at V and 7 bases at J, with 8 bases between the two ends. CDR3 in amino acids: CASSLGGQQPQHF. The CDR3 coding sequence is TGCGCCAGCAGCTTGGGGGGCCAACAGCCCCAGCATTTT.

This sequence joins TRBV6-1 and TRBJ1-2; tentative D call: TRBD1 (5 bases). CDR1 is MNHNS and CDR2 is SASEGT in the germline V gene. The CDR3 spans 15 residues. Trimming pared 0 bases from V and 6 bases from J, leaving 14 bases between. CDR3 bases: TGTGCCAGCAGTGAAGCTATGGCAGGGAGCGATGGCTACACCTTC. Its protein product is CASSEAMAGSDGYTF.

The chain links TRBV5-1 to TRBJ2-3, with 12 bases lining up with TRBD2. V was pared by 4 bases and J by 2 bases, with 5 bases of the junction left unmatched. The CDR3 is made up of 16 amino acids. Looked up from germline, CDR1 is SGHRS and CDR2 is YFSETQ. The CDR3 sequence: CASSPRTSGDTDTQYF. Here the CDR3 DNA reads TGCGCCAGCAGCCCCCGGACTAGCGGGGACACAGATACGCAGTATTTT.

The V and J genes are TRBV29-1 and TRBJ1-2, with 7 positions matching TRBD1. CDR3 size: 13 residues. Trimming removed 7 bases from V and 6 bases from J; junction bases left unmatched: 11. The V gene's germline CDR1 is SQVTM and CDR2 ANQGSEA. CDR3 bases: TGCAGCGGGGGCAGGGACAGCAAAGATGGCTACACCTTC. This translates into CSGGRDSKDGYTF.

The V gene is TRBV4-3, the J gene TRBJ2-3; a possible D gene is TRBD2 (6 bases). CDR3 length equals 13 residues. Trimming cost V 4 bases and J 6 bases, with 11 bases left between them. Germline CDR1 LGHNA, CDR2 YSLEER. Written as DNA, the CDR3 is TGCGCCAGCAGCCCCCAACGGGGGGATACGCAGTATTTT. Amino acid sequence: CASSPQRGDTQYF.

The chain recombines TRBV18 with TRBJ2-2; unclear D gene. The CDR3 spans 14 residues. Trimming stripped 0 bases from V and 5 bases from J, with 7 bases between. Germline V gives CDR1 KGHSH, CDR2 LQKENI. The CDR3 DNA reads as TGTGCCAGCTCACCACCGTCAAGGACCGGGGAGCTGTTTTTT. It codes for CASSPPSRTGELFF.

The CDR3 DNA reads TGTGCCAGCTCACGGCAACAGAACACCGGGGAGCTGTTTTTT. Protein product: CASSRQQNTGELFF. V gene TRBV7-8 combines with J gene TRBJ2-2; D not certain. The CDR3 contains 14 residues. Germline loops: CDR1 SGHVS, CDR2 FQNEAQ. Trimming removed 8 bases at V and 1 base at J, with 11 bases between. Filled out from reference TRBV7-8 and TRBJ2-2, the complete variable domain reads GAGVSQSPRYKVAKRGQDVALRCDPISGHVSLFWYQQALGQGPEFLTYFQNEAQLDKSGLPSDRFFAERPEGSVSTLKIQRTQQEDSAVYLCASSRQQNTGELFFGEGSRLTVL.

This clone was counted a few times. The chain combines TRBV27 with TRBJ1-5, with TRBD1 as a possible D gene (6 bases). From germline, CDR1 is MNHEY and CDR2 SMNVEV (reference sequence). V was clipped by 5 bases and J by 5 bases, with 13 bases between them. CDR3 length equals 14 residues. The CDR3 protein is CASSTGNADQPQHF. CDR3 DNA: TGTGCCAGCAGTACAGGGAATGCTGATCAGCCCCAGCATTTT.